A selection of T cell receptor beta chains follows, all from one sample in a study of Tregs in tolerant kidney transplant recipients. Method: immunoSEQ multiplex PCR; TCRdb's copy keeps in-frame clones and lacks some. The sample includes 50,000 to 65,000 clones, approximately 89% of them seen just once. The starting material was CD4+ T cells from blood (PBMCs), obtained 6 months after the transplant. These receptors were collected from a human patient who received a combined kidney and bone marrow transplant. These T cells may partly come from the graft donor. The CDR3 runs from the conserved cysteine through the conserved F or W. D genes are given only for firm matches.

D gene	V gene	J gene	CDR3 protein
.	TRBV5-1	TRBJ2-6	CASSRTIFSGANVLTF
TRBD2	TRBV5-6	TRBJ2-3	CASSSPLAGGTDTQYF
.	TRBV7-2	TRBJ1-4	CASSLSRGTNEKLFF
TRBD1	TRBV5-1	TRBJ2-1	CASSSETIRGYTYNEQFF
TRBD2	TRBV4-2	TRBJ2-2	CASSQGLALNTGELFF
.	TRBV2	TRBJ2-4	CASSRNIQYF
.	TRBV14	TRBJ2-7	CASSQEAYRDTFYEQYF
TRBD1	TRBV19	TRBJ1-2	CASSEDRDYGYTF
.	TRBV28	TRBJ1-2	CASSLTGQNNGYTF
.	TRBV18	TRBJ2-1	CASSIQGTNEQFF
.	TRBV19	TRBJ2-7	CASSGQIGYEQYF
.	TRBV10-3	TRBJ1-4	CAISEDRLRGGKLFF
TRBD2	TRBV30	TRBJ2-3	CAWSVGGAGVGDTQYF
.	TRBV5-1	TRBJ1-1	CASSLVIGGDTEAFF
TRBD1	TRBV7-2	TRBJ2-7	CASSATGGEQYF
.	TRBV18	TRBJ2-2	CASSPPGGRDTGELFF
.	TRBV7-3	TRBJ2-1	CASSSSGPHEQFF
.	TRBV29-1	TRBJ2-1	CSIRGSSYNEQFF
TRBD1	TRBV7-2	TRBJ1-1	CASTSQGAGTEAFF